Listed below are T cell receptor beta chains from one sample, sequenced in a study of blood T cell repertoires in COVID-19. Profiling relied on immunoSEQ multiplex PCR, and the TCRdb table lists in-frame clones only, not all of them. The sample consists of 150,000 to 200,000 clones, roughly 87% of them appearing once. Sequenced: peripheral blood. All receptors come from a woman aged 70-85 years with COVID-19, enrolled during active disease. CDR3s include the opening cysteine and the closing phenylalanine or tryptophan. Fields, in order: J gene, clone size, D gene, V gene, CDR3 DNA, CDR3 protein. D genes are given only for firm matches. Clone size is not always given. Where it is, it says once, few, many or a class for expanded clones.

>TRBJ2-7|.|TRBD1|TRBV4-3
TGCGCCAGCAGCCAAGAGGACAGGAGCTCCTACGAGCAGTACTTC
CASSQEDRSSYEQYF
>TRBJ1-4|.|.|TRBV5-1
TGCGCCAGCTCTCAGGGAGGTAGGAATGAAAAACTGTTTTTT
CASSQGGRNEKLFF
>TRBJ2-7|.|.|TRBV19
TGTGCCAGTAGTATAGCACAGAGTTACGAGCAGTACTTC
CASSIAQSYEQYF
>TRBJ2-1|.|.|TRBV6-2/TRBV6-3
TGTGCCAGCAGTTACGACGGGGATGAGCAGTTCTTC
CASSYDGDEQFF
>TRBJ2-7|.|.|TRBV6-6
TGTGCCAGCAGTTACGGTAGGGAGGCCCACGAGCAGTACTTC
CASSYGREAHEQYF
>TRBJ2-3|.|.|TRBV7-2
TGTGCCAGCAGCTTACGTAGAGGTGGTACGCAGTATTTT
CASSLRRGGTQYF
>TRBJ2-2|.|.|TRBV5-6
TGTGCCAGCAGCTTGCAAGCCGCCGGGGAGCTGTTTTTT
CASSLQAAGELFF
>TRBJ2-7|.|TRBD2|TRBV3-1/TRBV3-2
TGTGCCAGCAAATTCCGAGAAGAGGGGAGGGGGCAGTACTTC
CASKFREEGRGQYF
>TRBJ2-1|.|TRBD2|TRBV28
TGTGCCAGCAGTTTATCAGCGGGAGTGTACAATGAGCAGTTCTTC
CASSLSAGVYNEQFF
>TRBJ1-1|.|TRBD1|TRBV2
TGTGCCACTGGTCCGGGACAGTCTATTATGAACACTGAAGCTTTCTTT
CATGPGQSIMNTEAFF
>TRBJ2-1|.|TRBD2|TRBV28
TGTGCCAGCAGTTTAGGGGGGGGACTCCCCTACAATGAGCAGTTCTTC
CASSLGGGLPYNEQFF
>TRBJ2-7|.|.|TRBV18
TGTGCCAGCTCACCACTGTTCACTTACGAGCAGTACTTC
CASSPLFTYEQYF
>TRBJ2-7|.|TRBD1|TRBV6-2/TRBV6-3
TGTGCCAGCAGTTACTTCGCCGGACAGGGGCGCGAGCAGTACTTC
CASSYFAGQGREQYF
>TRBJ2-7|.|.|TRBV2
TGTGCCAGCAGTGAGGCTAGCGTCGACTTC
CASSEASVDF
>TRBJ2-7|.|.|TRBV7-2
TGTGCCAGCAGCTTAATCGGGGTCGGCTCCTACGAGCAGTACTTC
CASSLIGVGSYEQYF
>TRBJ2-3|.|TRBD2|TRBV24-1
TGTGCCACCAGTGACAATGGACTAGCGGGAGTCATAGATACGCAGTATTTT
CATSDNGLAGVIDTQYF
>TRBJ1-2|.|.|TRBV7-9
TGTGCCAGCAGCTTAGAGCGGGGGGCGGAGGGCTACACCTTC
CASSLERGAEGYTF
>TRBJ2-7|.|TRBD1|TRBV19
TGTGCCAGTAGTGTGACAGGGGTCTCCTACGAGCAGTACTTC
CASSVTGVSYEQYF
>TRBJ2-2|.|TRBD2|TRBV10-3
TGTGCCATCAGTGACGGGTCTAGCGGAAAGTATAACGGGGAGCTGTTTTTT
CAISDGSSGKYNGELFF
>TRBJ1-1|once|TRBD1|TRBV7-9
TGTGCCAGCAGCCCGGGGACAGGGGTGAACACTGAAGCTTTCTTT
CASSPGTGVNTEAFF
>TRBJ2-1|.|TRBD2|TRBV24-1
TGTGCCACCAGTGCCCCGAGGGCTAGCGGGAGCAGTTTGAATGAGCAGTTCTTC
CATSAPRASGSSLNEQFF
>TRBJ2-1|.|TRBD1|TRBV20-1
TGCAGTGCTAGTAAGGGGGCATGGGACAATGAGCAGTTCTTC
CSASKGAWDNEQFF
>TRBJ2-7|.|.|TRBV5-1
TGCGCCAGCAGCGCGACAGATCCAAAGTTGGAGCAGTACTTC
CASSATDPKLEQYF
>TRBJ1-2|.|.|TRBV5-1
TGCGCCAGCAGCTTGCTACAGGCTTCCTATGGCTACACCTTC
CASSLLQASYGYTF
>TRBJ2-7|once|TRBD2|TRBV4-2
TGTGCCAGCAGCCAAGTAGCGGGTAGCTACGAGCAGTACTTC
CASSQVAGSYEQYF
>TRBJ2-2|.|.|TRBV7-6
TGTGCCAGTACCGGGCCAGGGGCTCTCGGGGAGCTGTTTTTT
CASTGPGALGELFF
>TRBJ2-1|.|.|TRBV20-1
TGCAGTGTCTTTCCTAACAATGAGCAGTTCTTC
CSVFPNNEQFF
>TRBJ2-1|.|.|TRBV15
TGTGCCACCAGCAGGGCGGGAACCTACTCCTACAATGAGCAGTTCTTC
CATSRAGTYSYNEQFF
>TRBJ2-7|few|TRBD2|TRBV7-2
TGTGCCAGCAGCTTAGCGGCGACTAGCGGGTTATCCTACGAGCAGTACTTC
CASSLAATSGLSYEQYF
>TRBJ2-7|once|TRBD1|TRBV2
TGTGCCAGCTGGGGGACAGGCCCCTCGGAGCAGTACTTC
CASWGTGPSEQYF
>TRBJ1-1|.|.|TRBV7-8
TGTGCCAGCAGCTTAGCCCCTCGGGGGACTGAAGCTTTCTTT
CASSLAPRGTEAFF
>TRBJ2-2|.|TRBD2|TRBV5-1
TGCGCCAGCAAAGGGGCTAGCGGGAACACCGGGGAGCTGTTTTTT
CASKGASGNTGELFF
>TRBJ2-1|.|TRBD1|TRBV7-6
TGTGCCAGCAGCATAGGGGGACAGTACAATGAGCAGTTCTTC
CASSIGGQYNEQFF
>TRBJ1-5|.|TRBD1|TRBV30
TGTGCCTGGAGCGACAGGGATCAGCCCCAGCATTTT
CAWSDRDQPQHF
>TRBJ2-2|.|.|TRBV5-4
TGTGCCAGCAGCTCGAAACGGGGGACGAACACCGGGGAGCTGTTTTTT
CASSSKRGTNTGELFF
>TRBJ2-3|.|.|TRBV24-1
TGTGCCACCAGTGGGGGGACGGGGGACACAGATACGCAGTATTTT
CATSGGTGDTDTQYF
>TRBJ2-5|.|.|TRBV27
TGTGCCAGCAGTTTATCTACAGGGCAAGAGACCCAGTACTTC
CASSLSTGQETQYF
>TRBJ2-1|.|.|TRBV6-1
TGTGCCAGCAGTGAGGGGGCGGCCTCCTACAATGAGCAGTTCTTC
CASSEGAASYNEQFF
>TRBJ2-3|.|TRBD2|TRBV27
TGTGCCAGCAGTCTTACCGGGACTAGGGGGACAGATACGCAGTATTTT
CASSLTGTRGTDTQYF
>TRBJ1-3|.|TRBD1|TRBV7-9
TGTGCCAGCAGCTTATACCGGGACAGGGGGTCTGGAAACACCATATATTTT
CASSLYRDRGSGNTIYF
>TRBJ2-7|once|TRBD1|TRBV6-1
TGTGCCAGCAGTCCCCGACAGGGGGCGGCCTACGAGCAGTACTTC
CASSPRQGAAYEQYF